This T cell receptor (beta chain) was sequenced in a study of T cells in Graves' hyperthyroidism and ophthalmopathy. PBMCs were collected from an approximately 9.3 ml volume of fresh peripheral blood. From RNA transcripts, TCR beta CDR3 regions were amplified. With the HTBI primer set, the TCR CDR3 went through a first round of RT-PCR. TCRdb reprocessed the multiplex PCR reads via MiXCR and lists one record per CDR3 protein. The sample records around 520,000 distinct CDR3 sequences, 14% being singletons. V was shortened by 4 bases and J by 0 bases, with 7 bases between the two germline ends. CDR1 and CDR2 from the germline V gene are SQVTM and ANQGSEA. CDR3 length: 12 amino acids.

The genes are TRBV29-1 and TRBJ2-7; D remains ambiguous. The sequencing input was blood. The TCR originated in a woman between 40 and 55 years old with Graves' hyperthyroidism. The CDR3 bases are TGCAGCGTTGGAAGCCTCTCCTACGAGCAGTACTTC. Residues: CSVGSLSYEQYF.